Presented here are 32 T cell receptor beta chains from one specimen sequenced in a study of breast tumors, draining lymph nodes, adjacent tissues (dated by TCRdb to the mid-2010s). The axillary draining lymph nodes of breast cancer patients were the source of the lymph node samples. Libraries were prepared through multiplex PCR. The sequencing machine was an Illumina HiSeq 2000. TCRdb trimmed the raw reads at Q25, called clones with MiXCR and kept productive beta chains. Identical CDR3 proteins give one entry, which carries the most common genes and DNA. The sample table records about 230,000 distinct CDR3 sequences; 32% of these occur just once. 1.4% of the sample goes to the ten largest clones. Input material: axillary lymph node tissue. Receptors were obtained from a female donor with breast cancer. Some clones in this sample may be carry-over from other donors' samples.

The CDR3 sequence: CASSLFSARGLGGKLFF. The CDR3 DNA is TGTGCCAGCAGCTTGTTTTCCGCCAGGGGGCTAGGGGGAAAACTGTTTTTT. The chain employs TRBV5-4 and TRBJ1-4, with 8 positions matching TRBD1. The V segment lost 1 base and the J segment 10 bases; nucleotides outside the gene matches: 15. The CDR3 has 17 residues. Germline V lookup: CDR1 SGHNT, CDR2 YYREEE (reference sequence).

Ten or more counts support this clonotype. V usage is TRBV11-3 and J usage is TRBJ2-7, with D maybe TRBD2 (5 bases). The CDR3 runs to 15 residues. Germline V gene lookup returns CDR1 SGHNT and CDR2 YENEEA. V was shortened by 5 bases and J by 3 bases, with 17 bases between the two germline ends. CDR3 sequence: CASSPRTGIDYEQYF. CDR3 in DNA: TGTGCCAGCAGCCCGAGGACGGGGATAGACTACGAGCAGTACTTC.

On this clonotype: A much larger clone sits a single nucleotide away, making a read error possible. The CDR3 sequence: CASAKRRGIHEQHF. Written as DNA, the CDR3 is TGTGCCAGCGCAAAACGTCGGGGTATCCACGAGCAGCACTTC. The rearrangement links TRBV12-3 or TRBV12-4 to TRBJ2-7; maybe TRBD2 (5 bases). CDR3 size: 14 residues.

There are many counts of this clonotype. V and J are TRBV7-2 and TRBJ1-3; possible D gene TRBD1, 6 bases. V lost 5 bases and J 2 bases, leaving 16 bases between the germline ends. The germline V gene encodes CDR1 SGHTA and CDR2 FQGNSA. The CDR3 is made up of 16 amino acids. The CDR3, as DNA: TGTGCCAGCAGCAAACAGGGAGACCCTGCTGGAAACACCATATATTTT. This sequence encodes CASSKQGDPAGNTIYF.

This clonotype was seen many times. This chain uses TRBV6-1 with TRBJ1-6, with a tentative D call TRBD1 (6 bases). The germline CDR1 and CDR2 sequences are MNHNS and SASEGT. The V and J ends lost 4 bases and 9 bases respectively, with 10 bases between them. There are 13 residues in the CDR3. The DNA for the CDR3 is TGTGCCAGCAGTGCGGGGGCTGGTTCACCCCTCCACTTT. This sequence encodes CASSAGAGSPLHF.

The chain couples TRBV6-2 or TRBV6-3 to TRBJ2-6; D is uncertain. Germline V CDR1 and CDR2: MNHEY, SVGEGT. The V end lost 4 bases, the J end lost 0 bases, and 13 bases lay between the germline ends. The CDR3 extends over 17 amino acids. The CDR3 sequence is CASSSDHYSSGANVLTF. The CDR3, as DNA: TGTGCCAGCAGTTCCGACCACTACTCCTCTGGGGCCAACGTCCTGACTTTC.

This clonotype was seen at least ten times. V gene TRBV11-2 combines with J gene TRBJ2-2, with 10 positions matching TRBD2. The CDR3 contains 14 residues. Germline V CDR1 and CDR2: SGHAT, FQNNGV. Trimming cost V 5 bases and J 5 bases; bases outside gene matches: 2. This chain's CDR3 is CASSRTSGTGELFF. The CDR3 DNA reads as TGTGCCAGCAGCCGGACTAGCGGAACCGGGGAGCTGTTTTTT.

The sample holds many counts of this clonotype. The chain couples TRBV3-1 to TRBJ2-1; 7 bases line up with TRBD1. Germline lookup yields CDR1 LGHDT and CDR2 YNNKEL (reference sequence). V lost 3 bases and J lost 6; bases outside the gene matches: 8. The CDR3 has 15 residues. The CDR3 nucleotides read TGTGCCAGCAGCCATAACCAGGGGGACGGCAATGAGCAGTTCTTC. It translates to CASSHNQGDGNEQFF.

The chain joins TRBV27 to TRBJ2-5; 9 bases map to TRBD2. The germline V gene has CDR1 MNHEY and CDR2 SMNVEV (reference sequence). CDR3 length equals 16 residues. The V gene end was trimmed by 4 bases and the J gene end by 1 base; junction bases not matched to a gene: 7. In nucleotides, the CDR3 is TGTGCCAGCAGTTCAAGACTAGCGGAGCTCCAAGAGACCCAGTACTTC. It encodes CASSSRLAELQETQYF.

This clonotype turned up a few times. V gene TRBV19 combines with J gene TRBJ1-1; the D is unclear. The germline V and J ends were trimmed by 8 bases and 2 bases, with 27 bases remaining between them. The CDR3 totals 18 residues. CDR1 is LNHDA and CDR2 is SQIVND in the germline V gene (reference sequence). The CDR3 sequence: CASERGAGLNWANTEAFF. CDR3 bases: TGTGCCAGTGAGCGAGGAGCAGGATTGAATTGGGCAAACACTGAAGCTTTCTTT. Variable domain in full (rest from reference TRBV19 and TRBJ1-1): DGGITQSPKYLFRKEGQNVTLSCEQNLNHDAMYWYRQDPGQGLRLIYYSQIVNDFQKGDIAEGYSVSREKKESFPLTVTSAQKNPTAFYLCASERGAGLNWANTEAFFGQGTRLTVV.

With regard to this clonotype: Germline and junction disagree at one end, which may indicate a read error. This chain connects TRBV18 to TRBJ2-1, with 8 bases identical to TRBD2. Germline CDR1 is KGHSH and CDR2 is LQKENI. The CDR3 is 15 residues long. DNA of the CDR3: TGTGCCAGCTCACGAGAGCGGGAGTTTTCCAATGAGCAGCTCTTC. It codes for CASSREREFSNEQLF.

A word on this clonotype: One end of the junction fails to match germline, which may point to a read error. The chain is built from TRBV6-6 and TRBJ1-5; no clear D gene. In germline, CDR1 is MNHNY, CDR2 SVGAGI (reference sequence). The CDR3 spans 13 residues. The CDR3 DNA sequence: TGTGCCAGCAGTCACTCCTCCCGGCAGCCCCAGCATTTT. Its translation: CASSHSSRQPQHF.

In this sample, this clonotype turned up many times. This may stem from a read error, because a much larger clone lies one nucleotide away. The CDR3 region is CASSFGLSQETQYF. The CDR3 DNA is TGTGCCAGCAGCTTCGGACTATCACAAGAGACCCAGTACTTC. The V and J genes are TRBV5-8 and TRBJ2-5, with a weak D call TRBD2 (6 bases). The CDR3 runs 14 residues. The germline V gene encodes CDR1 SGHTS and CDR2 YDEGEE. V was pared by 2 bases and J by 2 bases, with 10 bases between.

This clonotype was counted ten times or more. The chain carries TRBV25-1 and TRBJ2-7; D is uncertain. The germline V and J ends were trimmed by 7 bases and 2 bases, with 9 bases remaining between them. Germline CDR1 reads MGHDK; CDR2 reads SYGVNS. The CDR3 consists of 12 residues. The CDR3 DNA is TGTGCCAGCACATCTACTACCTACGAGCAGTACTTC. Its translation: CASTSTTYEQYF.

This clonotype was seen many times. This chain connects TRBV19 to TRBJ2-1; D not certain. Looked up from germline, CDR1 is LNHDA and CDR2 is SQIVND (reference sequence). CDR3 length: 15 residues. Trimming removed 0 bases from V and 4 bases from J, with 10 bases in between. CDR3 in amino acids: CASSIDLSLYNEQFF. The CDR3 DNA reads TGTGCCAGTAGTATAGATCTGTCGTTATACAATGAGCAGTTCTTC.

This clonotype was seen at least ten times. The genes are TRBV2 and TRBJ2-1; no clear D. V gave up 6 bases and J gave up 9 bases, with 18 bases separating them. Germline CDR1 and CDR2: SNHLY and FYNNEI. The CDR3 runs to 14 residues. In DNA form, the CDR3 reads TGTGCCAGCAGGGGCGGAAACCCCGAGAGTGAGCAGTTCTTC. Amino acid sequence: CASRGGNPESEQFF.

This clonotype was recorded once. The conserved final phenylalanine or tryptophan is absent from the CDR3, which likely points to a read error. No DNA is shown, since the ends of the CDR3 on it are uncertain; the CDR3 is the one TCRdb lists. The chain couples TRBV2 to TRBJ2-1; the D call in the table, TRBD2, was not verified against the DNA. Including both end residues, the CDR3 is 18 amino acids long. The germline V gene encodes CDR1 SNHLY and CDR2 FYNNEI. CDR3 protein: CASSDLRTSGRAGDEQTL.

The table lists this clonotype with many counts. The CDR3 protein is CSAEGGGRNEQFF. The CDR3 coding sequence is TGCAGTGCTGAGGGAGGGGGGAGGAATGAGCAGTTCTTC. This chain connects TRBV20-1 to TRBJ2-1; D perhaps matches TRBD2 (7 bases). CDR3 length: 13 amino acids. Germline V gives CDR1 DFQATT, CDR2 SNEGSKA (reference sequence). V lost 5 bases and J lost 7, with 15 bases in between.

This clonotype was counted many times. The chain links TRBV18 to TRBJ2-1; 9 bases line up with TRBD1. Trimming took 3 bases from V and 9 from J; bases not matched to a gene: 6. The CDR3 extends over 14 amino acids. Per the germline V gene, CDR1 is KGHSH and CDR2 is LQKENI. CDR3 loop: CASSPKTTGGEQFF. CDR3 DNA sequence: TGTGCCAGCTCACCTAAAACGACAGGGGGTGAGCAGTTCTTC.

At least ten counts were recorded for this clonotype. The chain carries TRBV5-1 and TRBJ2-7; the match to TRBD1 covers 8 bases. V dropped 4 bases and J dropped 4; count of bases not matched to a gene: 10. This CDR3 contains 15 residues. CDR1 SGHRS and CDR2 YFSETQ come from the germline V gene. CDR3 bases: TGCGCCAGCAGCCGGGACAGGTACCAACAGTACGAGCAGTACTTC. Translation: CASSRDRYQQYEQYF.

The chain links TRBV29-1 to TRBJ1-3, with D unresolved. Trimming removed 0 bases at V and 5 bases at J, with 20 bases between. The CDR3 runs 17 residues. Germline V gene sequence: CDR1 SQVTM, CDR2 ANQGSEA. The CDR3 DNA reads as TGCAGCGTTGAAGATTGGACTAGCGGGAGGAGTAGAAACACCATATATTTT. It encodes CSVEDWTSGRSRNTIYF.

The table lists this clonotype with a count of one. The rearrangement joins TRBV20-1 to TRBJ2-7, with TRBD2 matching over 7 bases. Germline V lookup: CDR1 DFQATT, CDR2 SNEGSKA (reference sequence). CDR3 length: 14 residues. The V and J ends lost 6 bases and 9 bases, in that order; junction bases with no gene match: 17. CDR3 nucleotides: TGCAGTGCACCTCCCGGGACTACCTTTTCCGGGCAGTACTTC. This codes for CSAPPGTTFSGQYF.

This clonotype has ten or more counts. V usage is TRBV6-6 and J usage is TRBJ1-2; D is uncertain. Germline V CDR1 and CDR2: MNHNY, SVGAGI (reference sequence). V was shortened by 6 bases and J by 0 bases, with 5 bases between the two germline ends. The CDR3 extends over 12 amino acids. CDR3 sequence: CASSPTNYGYTF. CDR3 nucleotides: TGTGCCAGCAGCCCGACTAACTATGGCTACACCTTC.

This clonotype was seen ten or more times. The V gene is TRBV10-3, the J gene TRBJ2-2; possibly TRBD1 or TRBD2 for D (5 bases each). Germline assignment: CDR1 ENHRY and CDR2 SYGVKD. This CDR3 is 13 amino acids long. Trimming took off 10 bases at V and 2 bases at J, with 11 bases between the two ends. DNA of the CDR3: TGTGCCACCGGGACGGTTAACACCGGGGAGCTGTTTTTT. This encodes CATGTVNTGELFF.

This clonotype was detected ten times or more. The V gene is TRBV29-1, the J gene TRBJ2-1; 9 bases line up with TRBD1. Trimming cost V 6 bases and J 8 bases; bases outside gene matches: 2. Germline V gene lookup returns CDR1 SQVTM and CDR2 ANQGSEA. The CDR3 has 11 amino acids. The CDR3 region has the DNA TGCAGCGTCGGGACAGGGTATGAGCAGTTCTTC. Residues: CSVGTGYEQFF.

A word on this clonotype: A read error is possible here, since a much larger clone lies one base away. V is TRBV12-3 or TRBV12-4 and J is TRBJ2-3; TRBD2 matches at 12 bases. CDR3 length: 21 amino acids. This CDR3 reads CASSFSAGLAGYQTSTDTRYF. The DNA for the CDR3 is TGTGCCAGCAGTTTTAGTGCCGGACTAGCGGGATACCAAACTAGCACAGATACGCGGTATTTT.

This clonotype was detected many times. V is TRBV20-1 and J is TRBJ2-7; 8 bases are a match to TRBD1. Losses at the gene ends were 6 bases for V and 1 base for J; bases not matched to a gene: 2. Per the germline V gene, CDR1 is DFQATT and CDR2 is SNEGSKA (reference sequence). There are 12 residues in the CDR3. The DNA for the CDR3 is TGCAGTGCGAGGACAGGGTCCTACGAGCAGTACTTC. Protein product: CSARTGSYEQYF.

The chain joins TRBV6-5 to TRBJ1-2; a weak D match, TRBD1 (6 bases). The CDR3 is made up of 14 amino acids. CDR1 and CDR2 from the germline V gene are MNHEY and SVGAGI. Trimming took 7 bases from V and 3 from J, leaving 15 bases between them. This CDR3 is CASNLGGADYGYTF. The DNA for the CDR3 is TGTGCCAGCAACCTGGGGGGGGCCGACTATGGCTACACCTTC.

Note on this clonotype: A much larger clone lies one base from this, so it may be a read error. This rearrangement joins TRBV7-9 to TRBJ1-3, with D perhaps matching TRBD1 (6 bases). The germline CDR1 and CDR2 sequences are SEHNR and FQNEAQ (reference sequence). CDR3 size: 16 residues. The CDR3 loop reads CASSLGAARSGNTLYF. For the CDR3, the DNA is TGTGCCAGCAGCTTGGGGGCAGCCCGCTCTGGAAACACCCTATATTTT.

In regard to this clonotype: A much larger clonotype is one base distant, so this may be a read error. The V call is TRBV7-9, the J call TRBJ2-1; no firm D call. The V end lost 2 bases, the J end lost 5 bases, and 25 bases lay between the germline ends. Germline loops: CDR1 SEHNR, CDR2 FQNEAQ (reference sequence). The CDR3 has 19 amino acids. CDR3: CASSLKVGQRVRRNNEQFF. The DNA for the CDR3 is TGTGCCAGCAGCTTAAAGGTTGGGCAGAGAGTTAGAAGGAACAATGAGCAGTTCTTC.

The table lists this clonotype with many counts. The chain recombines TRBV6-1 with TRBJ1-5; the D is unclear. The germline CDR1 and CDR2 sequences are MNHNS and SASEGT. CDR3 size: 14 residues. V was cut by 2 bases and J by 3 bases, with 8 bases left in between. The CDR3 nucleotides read TGTGCCAGCAGTGAATCCTTCTTCAATCAGCCCCAGCATTTT. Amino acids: CASSESFFNQPQHF.

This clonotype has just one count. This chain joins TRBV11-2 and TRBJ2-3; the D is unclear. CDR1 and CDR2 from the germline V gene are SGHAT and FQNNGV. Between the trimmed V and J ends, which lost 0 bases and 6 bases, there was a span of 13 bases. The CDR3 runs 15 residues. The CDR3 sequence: CASSLEMWTSDTQYF. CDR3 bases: TGTGCCAGCAGCTTAGAGATGTGGACGTCGGATACGCAGTATTTT.